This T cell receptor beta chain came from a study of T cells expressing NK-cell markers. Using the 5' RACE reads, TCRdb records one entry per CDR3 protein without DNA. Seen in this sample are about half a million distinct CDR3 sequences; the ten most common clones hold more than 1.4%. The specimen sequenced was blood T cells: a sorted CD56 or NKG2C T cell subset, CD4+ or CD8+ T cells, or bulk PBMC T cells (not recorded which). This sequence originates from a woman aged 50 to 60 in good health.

The CDR3 loop is CASSLGGRINEQFF. This chain links TRBV5-6 with TRBJ2-1; lacking DNA, the TRBD1 call made by TCRdb goes unchecked. The CDR3 sequence is 14 residues long. Germline V gene sequence: CDR1 SGHDT, CDR2 YYEEEE.